The 12 T cell receptor beta chains given below trace back to one sample, sequenced in a study of memory CD8 T cells in hepatitis C reinfection. Described time point: late/post reinfection, 12 to 24 weeks after detection. The sorted cells went straight to TCR sequencing with no prior in vitro expansion. Method: immunoSEQ multiplex PCR; TCRdb's copy keeps in-frame clones and lacks some. Here the sample spans 45,000 to 50,000 clones, roughly 89% being singletons. The sequencing sample was made of naive CD8+ T cells sorted from blood. Receptor source: a young man with hepatitis C virus infection.

This sequence joins TRBV28 and TRBJ1-1; 7 nucleotides agree with TRBD1. The V and J ends lost 5 bases and 5 bases, in that order; junction bases with no gene match: 14. Looked up from germline, CDR1 is MDHEN and CDR2 is SYDVKM. The CDR3 spans 16 residues. In DNA, the CDR3 is TGTGCCAGCAGTGCCGGGACAGAGATCCTTGAAACTGAAGCTTTCTTT. Encoded protein: CASSAGTEILETEAFF.

This clone was observed once. The chain links TRBV28 to TRBJ2-4, with TRBD1 matching 11 bases. The CDR3 contains 15 residues. With 6 bases clipped from V and 5 bases from J, the junction kept 6 bases outside the gene matches. Germline CDR1 is MDHEN and CDR2 is SYDVKM. The CDR3 DNA is TGTGCCAGCAGCACCGGGGACAGGGGGGAAAACATTCAGTACTTC. Amino acid sequence: CASSTGDRGENIQYF.

The chain uses TRBV6-5 and TRBJ1-1; the match to TRBD1 covers 8 bases. Looked up from germline, CDR1 is MNHEY and CDR2 is SVGAGI. Trimming cost V 5 bases and J 4 bases; bases outside gene matches: 9. This CDR3 comprises 15 residues. The CDR3 protein is CASSVLTGALTEAFF. The CDR3 DNA is TGTGCCAGCAGTGTCCTGACAGGGGCGCTCACTGAAGCTTTCTTT.

The rearrangement links TRBV7-9 to TRBJ2-5; 11 bases agree with TRBD1. CDR3 size: 14 residues. V shed 6 bases and J 5 bases; nucleotides not matched to a gene: 5. Germline assignment: CDR1 SEHNR and CDR2 FQNEAQ (reference sequence). The DNA of the CDR3 is TGTGCCAGCAGTCAGGACAGGGGGCAGGAGACCCAGTACTTC. This codes for CASSQDRGQETQYF.

The chain recombines TRBV9 with TRBJ2-1; D might be TRBD2 (6 bases). The germline V and J ends were trimmed by 4 bases and 9 bases, with 17 bases remaining between them. Germline CDR1 reads SGDLS; CDR2 reads YYNGEE. CDR3 size: 14 residues. CDR3 amino acids: CASSPSGTPAEQFF. The CDR3 DNA sequence: TGTGCCAGCAGCCCGTCAGGGACTCCGGCTGAGCAGTTCTTC.

This chain connects TRBV5-1 to TRBJ2-5, with no clear D. The CDR3 is 13 residues long. Germline values: CDR1 SGHRS, CDR2 YFSETQ. The V end lost 5 bases, the J end lost 2 bases, and 10 bases lay between the germline ends. CDR3 DNA sequence: TGCGCCAGCAGTCCCCCCAGTCAAGAGACCCAGTACTTC. Translation: CASSPPSQETQYF.

The chain links TRBV6-5 to TRBJ2-7; possibly TRBD1 for D (5 bases). V shed 8 bases and J shed 4 bases, with 6 bases lying between them. CDR1 and CDR2 from the germline V gene are MNHEY and SVGAGI. CDR3 length: 10 residues. The CDR3 DNA follows: TGTGCCAGCGGGGCTTACGAGCAGTACTTC. This codes for CASGAYEQYF.

The rearrangement joins TRBV10-3 to TRBJ2-7; 12 nucleotides agree with TRBD1. V dropped 3 bases and J dropped 4; count of bases not matched to a gene: 4. The CDR3 totals 15 residues. Germline V gene data show CDR1 as ENHRY and CDR2 as SYGVKD. The CDR3 loop reads CAISEGDRGRYEQYF. For the CDR3, the DNA is TGTGCCATCAGTGAAGGGGACAGGGGGCGGTACGAGCAGTACTTC.

The rearrangement links TRBV14 to TRBJ2-1, with D perhaps TRBD2 (6 bases). The CDR3 runs to 16 residues. V lost 1 base and J lost 8, with 18 bases in between. The germline V gene encodes CDR1 SGHDN and CDR2 FVKESK. CDR3 sequence reads: CASSQVSIGGRDEQFF. CDR3 in DNA: TGTGCCAGCAGCCAAGTGTCTATTGGAGGGAGAGATGAGCAGTTCTTC.

The J gene is TRBJ1-1, the V gene TRBV19; possibly TRBD1 for D (5 bases). Trimming took off 3 bases at V and 6 bases at J, with 14 bases between the two ends. Germline V gives CDR1 LNHDA, CDR2 SQIVND (reference sequence). CDR3 length: 14 amino acids. This CDR3 is CASSMASLGPEAFF. The CDR3 bases are TGTGCCAGTAGTATGGCGAGTTTGGGGCCTGAAGCTTTCTTT.

The chain combines TRBV28 with TRBJ2-1, with 11 bases lining up with TRBD2. CDR1 is MDHEN, CDR2 SYDVKM, per germline. V was pared by 5 bases and J by 2 bases, with 5 bases of the junction left unmatched. The CDR3 sequence is 16 residues long. CDR3 nucleotide sequence: TGTGCCAGCAGTGAGACTAGCGGGACTACCTACAATGAGCAGTTCTTC. Amino acid sequence: CASSETSGTTYNEQFF.

The chain joins TRBV9 to TRBJ2-1; weak D call: TRBD2 (7 bases). V lost 3 bases and J lost 1, with 11 bases in between. Germline V gene sequence: CDR1 SGDLS, CDR2 YYNGEE. The CDR3 consists of 15 residues. The CDR3 DNA is TGTGCCAGCAGCGAGGGGGGGGAATCCTACAATGAGCAGTTCTTC. Translated: CASSEGGESYNEQFF.